Below, one T cell receptor (beta chain) is given with its context. This sample stems from a study of shared T cell receptors in the human thymus. Profiled with immunoSEQ multiplex PCR; TCRdb holds only in-frame clones, not every one. The sample lists about 660,000 clones; around 87% were seen once. Germline-derived CDR1 and CDR2 are MDHEN and SYDVKM. V was pared by 8 bases and J by 4 bases, with 3 bases of the junction left unmatched. The CDR3 contains 12 residues. The same sample was also studied in work on human thymus T cells.

The TCR comes from a boy in the first two years of life with a congenital heart defect. V and J are TRBV28 and TRBJ2-3; 7 bases are a match to TRBD1. The specimen sequenced was thymocytes. The CDR3 coding sequence is TGTGCCAGCCGGGACAGCGCAGATACGCAGTATTTT. It specifies CASRDSADTQYF.